These 3 T cell receptor beta chains share one sample of origin, sequenced in a study of liver allograft versus peripheral blood T cells. Overall study: Recipients' peripheral blood T cell receptor repertoires were compared with those in transplanted livers.

TCRdb itself ran the reads through MiXCR, one entry per CDR3 protein. The sample has more than 9,000 distinct CDR3 sequences, under 20% seen once. These receptor sequences come from a human patient who had a liver transplant. The graft donor may have given rise to some T cells.

Sample share makes this clonotype medium-sized. The chain links TRBV6-5 to TRBJ1-1, with D possibly TRBD1 on 6 matching bases. Germline loops: CDR1 MNHEY, CDR2 SVGAGI. Trimming pared 6 bases from V and 2 bases from J, leaving 13 bases between. The CDR3 runs to 14 residues. This chain's CDR3 is CASSRQVLNTEAFF. CDR3 nucleotides: TGTGCCAGCAGCCGACAGGTCCTAAACACTGAAGCTTTCTTT.

This clonotype has more than one count but fewer than ten. The chain uses TRBV5-5 and TRBJ2-7, with D possibly being TRBD1 or TRBD2 (5 bases each). Trimming stripped 0 bases from V and 1 base from J, with 8 bases between. Looked up from germline, CDR1 is SGHKS and CDR2 is YYEKEE (reference sequence). This CDR3 spans 14 amino acids. CDR3 bases: TGTGCCAGCAGCTTGGTGGGACGATCCTACGAGCAGTACTTC. Its protein is CASSLVGRSYEQYF. The full variable domain, completed using reference TRBV5-5 and TRBJ2-7, is DAGVTQSPTHLIKTRGQQVTLRCSPISGHKSVSWYQQVLGQGPQFIFQYYEKEERGRGNFPDRFSARQFPNYSSELNVNALLLGDSALYLCASSLVGRSYEQYFGPGTRLTVT.

This clonotype was picked up a small number of times. The gene calls are TRBV5-1 and TRBJ1-2; 11 positions agree with TRBD1. This CDR3 contains 16 residues. V gave up 0 bases and J gave up 6 bases; unmatched junction bases: 7. Germline assignment: CDR1 SGHRS and CDR2 YFSETQ. CDR3 sequence: CASSLAGTGGFDGYTF. The CDR3 DNA sequence: TGCGCCAGCAGCTTGGCGGGGACAGGGGGATTTGATGGCTACACCTTC.